This T cell receptor beta chain was obtained from a study of CD8+ T cells in alopecia areata. Across the study: Twice daily, treated patients received 5 to 10 mg of oral tofacitinib. Study results and limitations: Lesional scalp, especially alopecia totalis/universalis, showed higher clonality than normal scalp.

About this clone itself: Its matching antigen is unknown.

RNA extraction and reverse transcription yielded cDNA as sequencing template. The repertoire was sequenced with immunoSEQ multiplex PCR; TCRdb's copy has only in-frame clones and lacks some. The sample includes around 270,000 clones, roughly 64% of them seen just once. Germline lookup yields CDR1 MNHEY and CDR2 SVGAGI. Trimming pared 2 bases from V and 5 bases from J, leaving 12 bases between. CDR3 length: 14 residues. Treatment in this sample: oral pan-JAK inhibitor, 5-10 mg twice daily. Alopecia areata patients gave lesional scalp punch biopsies and peripheral blood samples. The V call is TRBV6-5, the J call TRBJ1-1, with TRBD1 as a possible D gene (6 bases). The clonotype comes from a human donor with alopecia areata. The sample was CD4+ T cells sorted from blood, taken at week 24, from a patient treated with tofacitinib. The CDR3 sequence is CASSYGGSGTEAFF. CDR3 sequence (DNA): TGTGCCAGCAGTTACGGGGGCTCGGGGACTGAAGCTTTCTTT.